These 28 T cell receptor beta chains came from one sample sequenced in a study of OX40 agonist ivuxolimab in advanced cancers. TCRdb keeps only in-frame clones here, not all; method: immunoSEQ multiplex PCR. The sample lists under 55,000 clones, roughly 88% occurring once. The source was CD4+ or CD8+ T cells sorted from blood, collected in a trial of the OX40 agonist ivuxolimab. Receptors were obtained from an adult with an advanced solid tumor such as melanoma, head and neck, liver or kidney cancer.

The chain is built from TRBV19 and TRBJ2-3, with 10 nucleotides matching TRBD1. Germline assignment: CDR1 LNHDA and CDR2 SQIVND (reference sequence). Germline trimming cut 0 bases from V and 6 bases from J; bases unmatched to any gene: 6. The CDR3 contains 16 residues. The chain's CDR3 is CASSIEGTGVIDTQYF. The CDR3 region has the DNA TGTGCCAGTAGTATAGAGGGGACAGGGGTGATCGATACGCAGTATTTT.

The chain has TRBV9 and TRBJ2-3, with D perhaps TRBD1 (5 bases). The germline CDR1 and CDR2 sequences are SGDLS and YYNGEE. This CDR3 is 16 amino acids long. V lost 3 bases and J lost 0, with 14 bases in between. For the CDR3, the DNA is TGTGCCAGCAGCGCTAGGGGCCTTAGTAGCACAGATACGCAGTATTTT. This encodes CASSARGLSSTDTQYF. Complete variable domain (other parts from reference TRBV9 and TRBJ2-3): DSGVTQTPKHLITATGQRVTLRCSPRSGDLSVYWYQQSLDQGLQFLIQYYNGEERAKGNILERFSAQQFPDLHSELNLSSLELGDSALYFCASSARGLSSTDTQYFGPGTRLTVL.

The chain is built from TRBV28 and TRBJ1-6, with 10 bases identical to TRBD1. V was pared by 6 bases and J by 7 bases, with 9 bases of the junction left unmatched. Germline V gene lookup returns CDR1 MDHEN and CDR2 SYDVKM. The CDR3 is 16 residues long. DNA for the CDR3: TGTGCCAGCAGCCGTGAGTTGGGACAGGGGAATTCACCCCTCCACTTT. This encodes CASSRELGQGNSPLHF.

The genes are TRBV28 and TRBJ1-2, with a tentative D call TRBD1 (5 bases). Germline V gives CDR1 MDHEN, CDR2 SYDVKM. The CDR3 covers 14 residues. V was pared by 3 bases and J by 3 bases, with 11 bases between. CDR3 protein: CASSFQGSDYGYTF. CDR3 bases: TGTGCCAGCAGTTTTCAGGGCAGCGACTATGGCTACACCTTC.

The chain uses TRBV30 and TRBJ1-3; TRBD1 is a possible D gene (5 bases). CDR1 is GTSNPN, CDR2 SVGIG, per germline (reference sequence). This CDR3 has 14 residues. In nucleotides, the CDR3 is TGTGCTGGGGGACGACGGGACTCTGGAAACACCATATATTTT. This encodes CAGGRRDSGNTIYF.

In its sample, this clone was seen once. The V gene is TRBV9, the J gene TRBJ2-2; TRBD2 matches at 9 bases. The V and J ends lost 0 bases and 0 bases, in that order; junction bases with no gene match: 9. The CDR3 is made up of 19 amino acids. Germline loops: CDR1 SGDLS, CDR2 YYNGEE. The chain's CDR3 is CASSVALAGLYANTGELFF. CDR3 bases: TGTGCCAGCAGCGTAGCTCTAGCGGGGCTTTACGCGAACACCGGGGAGCTGTTTTTT.

The gene calls are TRBV19 and TRBJ2-6, with D unclear. Deletions cut 0 bases from V and 0 bases from J, with 12 bases between. The CDR3 has 18 amino acids. CDR1 and CDR2 (germline): LNHDA, SQIVND (reference sequence). The CDR3 DNA reads TGTGCCAGTAGTATAGATCTGTTGCCTAACTCTGGGGCCAACGTCCTGACTTTC. This translates into CASSIDLLPNSGANVLTF.

This chain connects TRBV2 to TRBJ2-5; 11 bases match TRBD2. CDR1 is SNHLY and CDR2 is FYNNEI in the germline V gene. The trim removed 6 bases at V and 5 bases at J, leaving 8 bases unmatched. This CDR3 has 15 amino acids. CDR3 coding DNA: TGTGCCAGCAGACCCATAGCGGGAGGGCCGGAGACCCAGTACTTC. Translation: CASRPIAGGPETQYF.

The chain uses TRBV4-1 and TRBJ2-1, with 10 bases that match TRBD1. The J segment lost 4 bases and the V segment lost 4 bases, leaving 4 bases of the junction unmatched. From germline, CDR1 is MGHRA and CDR2 YSYEKL. CDR3 size: 15 residues. In nucleotides, the CDR3 is TGCGCCAGCAGCCCACCGGGACAGGGGTACAATGAGCAGTTCTTC. Its translation is CASSPPGQGYNEQFF.

This clone was detected once. The chain joins TRBV5-1 to TRBJ1-2, with 7 bases aligning to TRBD1. Germline V lookup: CDR1 SGHRS, CDR2 YFSETQ. This CDR3 contains 15 residues. Trimming cost V 0 bases and J 2 bases; bases outside gene matches: 4. CDR3 nucleotide sequence: TGCGCCAGCAGCTTGGCAGGGGGACAGAACTATGGCTACACCTTC. It specifies CASSLAGGQNYGYTF. Full variable domain (remainder filled in from reference TRBV5-1 and TRBJ1-2): KAGVTQTPRYLIKTRGQQVTLSCSPISGHRSVSWYQQTPGQGLQFLFEYFSETQRNKGNFPGRFSGRQFSNSRSEMNVSTLELGDSALYLCASSLAGGQNYGYTFGSGTRLTVV.

The chain links TRBV4-2 to TRBJ1-6; D uncertain. Per the germline V gene, CDR1 is LGHNA and CDR2 is YNFKEQ. This CDR3 is built from 16 residues. Trimming removed 3 bases from V and 4 bases from J, with 13 bases in between. The CDR3 spells CASSQAPGQYNSPLHF. The CDR3 DNA sequence: TGTGCCAGCAGCCAGGCTCCGGGCCAGTATAATTCACCCCTCCACTTT.

The chain combines TRBV19 with TRBJ2-2; D is possibly TRBD2 (7 bases). V shed 4 bases and J shed 5 bases, with 11 bases lying between them. CDR1 LNHDA and CDR2 SQIVND come from the germline V gene (reference sequence). CDR3 length: 14 residues. CDR3: CASSREGDTGELFF. DNA of the CDR3: TGTGCCAGTAGTAGGGAGGGGGATACCGGGGAGCTGTTTTTT. Combining the CDR3 with reference TRBV19 and TRBJ2-2 gives the whole variable domain DGGITQSPKYLFRKEGQNVTLSCEQNLNHDAMYWYRQDPGQGLRLIYYSQIVNDFQKGDIAEGYSVSREKKESFPLTVTSAQKNPTAFYLCASSREGDTGELFFGEGSRLTVL.

This clone was found a few times. The chain couples TRBV5-1 to TRBJ1-3; no reliable D call. Trimming shortened V by 4 bases and J by 0 bases, and 11 bases separated the two germline ends. CDR1 is SGHRS and CDR2 is YFSETQ in the germline V gene. CDR3 length equals 15 residues. CDR3 protein: CASSPRVGSGNTIYF. The CDR3 bases are TGCGCCAGCAGCCCCCGTGTCGGCTCTGGAAACACCATATATTTT.

This clone is a singleton in its sample. The chain uses TRBV7-8 and TRBJ2-5; D possibly corresponds to TRBD2 (7 bases). Germline V gene lookup returns CDR1 SGHVS and CDR2 FQNEAQ. With 2 bases removed from V and 1 base from J, the gap between germline ends came to 17 bases. The CDR3 is made up of 17 amino acids. The CDR3 here is CASSLSAGAALQETQYF. The CDR3 DNA is TGTGCCAGCAGCTTATCGGCGGGGGCCGCCCTCCAAGAGACCCAGTACTTC.

This chain joins TRBV7-8 and TRBJ2-3; TRBD2 matches at 12 bases. From germline, CDR1 is SGHVS and CDR2 FQNEAQ. The trim removed 5 bases at V and 2 bases at J, leaving 8 bases unmatched. There are 17 residues in the CDR3. The CDR3 region has the DNA TGTGCCAGCAGCCCCTATGGGACTAGCGGGTACACAGATACGCAGTATTTT. Translation gives CASSPYGTSGYTDTQYF.

This rearrangement joins TRBV5-1 to TRBJ2-2; 7 bases are a match to TRBD2. The CDR3 runs to 15 residues. J was trimmed by 6 bases and V by 0 bases; bases with no gene match: 5. The V gene's germline CDR1 is SGHRS and CDR2 YFSETQ. The CDR3 DNA follows: TGCGCCAGCAGCTTGGTAGGGACTATTTCCGGGGAGCTGTTTTTT. It encodes CASSLVGTISGELFF.

The CDR3 sequence is CASSYSAGGYGYTF. CDR3 coding DNA: TGTGCCAGCAGTTACTCGGCAGGGGGCTATGGCTACACCTTC. V is TRBV6-5 and J is TRBJ1-2, with 7 bases aligning to TRBD1. J gave up 4 bases and V 0 bases, and 2 bases lay outside the gene matches. There are 14 residues in the CDR3. Germline V CDR1 and CDR2: MNHEY, SVGAGI.

This clone was observed a handful of times. This chain connects TRBV19 to TRBJ1-3; D gene unclear. CDR1 and CDR2 from the germline V gene are LNHDA and SQIVND (reference sequence). The CDR3 spans 15 residues. Deletions cut 5 bases from V and 4 bases from J, with 15 bases between. The CDR3 bases are TGTGCCAGTAGTCCCATGTCTGGCCCCGGAAACACCATATATTTT. Translated: CASSPMSGPGNTIYF.

This clone has a handful of counts. This rearrangement joins TRBV7-2 to TRBJ1-2, with unresolved D. V was trimmed by 5 bases and J by 4 bases, leaving 11 bases between them. Germline V gene sequence: CDR1 SGHTA, CDR2 FQGNSA. This CDR3 has 13 residues. The CDR3 loop reads CASSPTPGYGYTF. CDR3 in DNA: TGTGCCAGCAGCCCTACCCCAGGCTATGGCTACACCTTC.

The rearrangement joins TRBV29-1 to TRBJ1-1, with TRBD1 matching over 9 bases. CDR1 is SQVTM, CDR2 ANQGSEA, per germline. V lost 0 bases to trimming and J lost 6 bases; unmatched junction nucleotides: 2. The CDR3 loop spans 13 amino acids. The CDR3 DNA follows: TGCAGCGTTGAAGAGGACAGGGGCTCTGAAGCTTTCTTT. It codes for CSVEEDRGSEAFF.

The rearrangement uses TRBV5-4 and TRBJ1-2; D is undetermined. The CDR3 runs to 13 residues. V dropped 3 bases and J dropped 8 bases, with 14 bases sitting between them. The V gene's germline CDR1 is SGHNT and CDR2 YYREEE (reference sequence). The CDR3 DNA sequence: TGTGCCAGCAGCTCGGCAGCCTCTATGGGCTACACCTTC. Protein sequence: CASSSAASMGYTF.

The rearrangement joins TRBV6-5 to TRBJ2-1; D is tentatively TRBD1 or TRBD2 (5 bases each). The V gene lost 4 bases and the J gene lost 5 bases, with 15 bases spanning the gap. The CDR3 has 15 amino acids. Germline-derived CDR1 and CDR2 are MNHEY and SVGAGI. The CDR3 is CASSLPRDGNNEQFF. The CDR3 DNA is TGTGCCAGCAGTTTGCCCCGGGACGGCAACAATGAGCAGTTCTTC.

The rearrangement joins TRBV4-1 to TRBJ2-5; TRBD2 might be the D (6 bases). Trimming cost V 4 bases and J 5 bases, with 20 bases left between them. CDR3 size: 16 residues. Germline V gene sequence: CDR1 MGHRA, CDR2 YSYEKL. The CDR3 sequence: CASSLGASGRQETQYF. CDR3 nucleotide sequence: TGCGCCAGCAGCCTGGGAGCCTCAGGGAGGCAGGAGACCCAGTACTTC.

Comments on this clone: The same CDR3 can be traced to other DNA sequences in this sample. The J gene is TRBJ1-5, the V gene TRBV9; possible D gene TRBD1, 6 bases. This CDR3 spans 14 amino acids. With 0 bases removed from V and 7 bases from J, the gap between germline ends came to 11 bases. Germline-derived CDR1 and CDR2 are SGDLS and YYNGEE. The CDR3 sequence is CASSVDGGGQPQHF. For the CDR3, the DNA is TGTGCCAGCAGCGTAGACGGGGGCGGCCAGCCCCAGCATTTT. The full variable domain, its missing parts supplied by reference TRBV9 and TRBJ1-5, is DSGVTQTPKHLITATGQRVTLRCSPRSGDLSVYWYQQSLDQGLQFLIQYYNGEERAKGNILERFSAQQFPDLHSELNLSSLELGDSALYFCASSVDGGGQPQHFGDGTRLSIL.

The V and J genes are TRBV19 and TRBJ2-1; 10 bases agree with TRBD1. CDR1 is LNHDA, CDR2 SQIVND, per germline (reference sequence). The CDR3 has 13 residues. V shed 7 bases, J shed 15 bases, and the junction held 12 bases outside the gene matches. CDR3 in DNA: TGTGCCAGTATGGGGGGACAGGGGCCTCATCGGTTCTTC. Translating gives CASMGGQGPHRFF.

This chain uses TRBV7-9 with TRBJ1-1; no reliable D call. The germline CDR1 and CDR2 sequences are SEHNR and FQNEAQ (reference sequence). CDR3 length equals 13 residues. V was trimmed by 5 bases and J by 6 bases, leaving 13 bases between them. The CDR3 DNA reads as TGTGCCAGCAGCCCACTTTTTGGGGCTGAAGCTTTCTTT. Its protein is CASSPLFGAEAFF.

This clone was picked up one time. The chain employs TRBV7-2 and TRBJ1-2; D is undetermined. V was cut by 1 base and J by 2 bases, with 11 bases left in between. The CDR3 length is 15 residues. Per germline, CDR1 SGHTA and CDR2 FQGNSA. CDR3 DNA: TGTGCCAGCAGCTTAGGGGCAGCTTTAAACTATGGCTACACCTTC. It specifies CASSLGAALNYGYTF.

The V and J genes are TRBV30 and TRBJ1-4, with D perhaps TRBD1 (6 bases). Trimming removed 0 bases from V and 8 bases from J, with 16 bases in between. CDR1 and CDR2 (germline): GTSNPN, SVGIG (reference sequence). The length of the CDR3 is 15 residues. CDR3 protein: CAWSVPRGLGEKLFF. The CDR3 nucleotides are TGTGCCTGGAGTGTACCCAGGGGTCTCGGCGAAAAACTGTTTTTT.